The 30 T cell receptor beta chains below come from one sample, sequenced in a study of blood T cell repertoires in COVID-19. Clones were sequenced by immunoSEQ multiplex PCR, and TCRdb holds only the in-frame ones, with some missing. The table lists roughly 130,000 clones, 88% of them singletons. The sample was peripheral blood. The receptors were gathered from a man in his 60s with active or convalescent COVID-19.

The chain recombines TRBV19 with TRBJ2-3; 9 bases match TRBD1. CDR1 LNHDA and CDR2 SQIVND come from the germline V gene (reference sequence). Unmatched junction bases numbered 2, after V lost 3 bases and J lost 1 base. The CDR3 contains 15 residues. The CDR3 spells CASSIRDRGTDTQYF. For the CDR3, the DNA is TGTGCCAGTAGTATCCGGGACAGGGGCACAGATACGCAGTATTTT.

The rearrangement joins TRBV20-1 to TRBJ2-7, with D possibly being TRBD1 (5 bases). The germline V and J ends were trimmed by 0 bases and 12 bases, with 12 bases remaining between them. CDR1 is DFQATT and CDR2 is SNEGSKA in the germline V gene (reference sequence). The CDR3 runs to 11 residues. Here the CDR3 DNA reads TGCAGTGCTAGAGATGTAGACAGTGGGTACTTC. Amino acids: CSARDVDSGYF.

The V gene is TRBV21-1, the J gene TRBJ1-5. TRBV21-1 is assigned pseudogene status. The CDR3 loop spans 15 amino acids. The CDR3 reads CASSNGSMSNQPQHF. In DNA, the CDR3 is TGTGCCAGCAGCAACGGGTCCATGAGCAATCAGCCCCAGCATTTT.

This chain links TRBV24-1 with TRBJ2-5; D may be TRBD2 (6 bases). The V gene lost 7 bases and the J gene lost 5 bases, with 19 bases spanning the gap. Germline CDR1 KGHDR, CDR2 SFDVKD. The CDR3 consists of 15 residues. CDR3 in DNA: TGTGCCACCAGCGACCCGGACGGACGGGGGGAGACCCAGTACTTC. It encodes CATSDPDGRGETQYF.

J is TRBJ2-5 and V is TRBV11-2; 14 bases fit TRBD2. The V and J ends lost 3 bases and 5 bases, in that order; junction bases with no gene match: 5. Germline-derived CDR1 and CDR2 are SGHAT and FQNNGV. The CDR3 has 16 residues. The CDR3 is CASSLTSGRAYETQYF. For the CDR3, the DNA is TGTGCCAGCAGCTTGACTAGCGGGAGGGCCTATGAGACCCAGTACTTC.

This chain links TRBV5-8 with TRBJ2-5; 7 bases fit TRBD2. Trimming cost V 1 base and J 1 base; bases outside gene matches: 7. The germline V gene encodes CDR1 SGHTS and CDR2 YDEGEE. The CDR3 is made up of 16 amino acids. The CDR3 DNA reads as TGTGCCAGCAGCTTGTCCGGGGGAGGGCCCCAAGAGACCCAGTACTTC. Amino acid sequence: CASSLSGGGPQETQYF.

The CDR3 is CASTPNRGPAYGYTF. Written as DNA, the CDR3 is TGTGCCAGCACCCCTAACAGGGGCCCAGCCTATGGCTACACCTTC. The chain is built from TRBV13 and TRBJ1-2; 7 bases map to TRBD1. The CDR3 covers 15 residues. The germline V gene encodes CDR1 PRHDT and CDR2 FYEKMQ (reference sequence). V lost 7 bases, J lost 4 bases, and 12 bases stayed unmatched.

The chain links TRBV7-9 to TRBJ2-7; 9 nucleotides match TRBD1. CDR1 is SEHNR and CDR2 is FQNEAQ in the germline V gene (reference sequence). Trimming took 2 bases from V and 2 from J; bases not matched to a gene: 4. This CDR3 spans 15 amino acids. In DNA form, the CDR3 reads TGTGCCAGCAGCTTAAAGACAGGGGGTCCCTACGAGCAGTACTTC. Protein sequence: CASSLKTGGPYEQYF.

The chain uses TRBV19 and TRBJ1-1; D perhaps matches TRBD1 (5 bases). CDR1 LNHDA and CDR2 SQIVND come from the germline V gene (reference sequence). The CDR3 extends over 14 amino acids. Trimming removed 7 bases from V and 4 bases from J, with 16 bases in between. The CDR3 DNA is TGTGCCAGTACCCCGGGGGTGAGATTCACTGAAGCTTTCTTT. Translation: CASTPGVRFTEAFF. The whole variable domain, filled in from reference TRBV19 and TRBJ1-1, reads DGGITQSPKYLFRKEGQNVTLSCEQNLNHDAMYWYRQDPGQGLRLIYYSQIVNDFQKGDIAEGYSVSREKKESFPLTVTSAQKNPTAFYLCASTPGVRFTEAFFGQGTRLTVV.

V is TRBV18 and J is TRBJ2-1, with 8 bases that match TRBD2. Germline V gene lookup returns CDR1 KGHSH and CDR2 LQKENI. V lost 0 bases and J lost 13; bases outside the gene matches: 11. There are 15 residues in the CDR3. The CDR3 loop is CASSPPGGGKKSQFF. The CDR3, as DNA: TGTGCCAGCTCACCACCCGGCGGGGGGAAGAAATCCCAGTTCTTC.

The genes are TRBV7-9 and TRBJ2-3; the match to TRBD2 covers 15 bases. The germline V gene has CDR1 SEHNR and CDR2 FQNEAQ (reference sequence). This CDR3 has 19 amino acids. Trimming at V came to 1 base and at J to 0 bases, leaving 5 bases not matched to a gene. The CDR3 region has the DNA TGTGCCAGCAGCTTAGTGAAGGGACTAGCGGGAGGAAGCACAGATACGCAGTATTTT. Its protein product is CASSLVKGLAGGSTDTQYF.

V usage is TRBV3-1 (or the pseudogene TRBV3-2) and J usage is TRBJ2-7; 8 bases map to TRBD1. V lost 3 bases, J lost 3 bases, and 10 bases stayed unmatched. The CDR3 runs to 16 residues. Germline CDR1 and CDR2: LGHDT and YNNKEL (reference sequence). The CDR3 loop is CASSQGERTGNYEQYF. The DNA for the CDR3 is TGTGCCAGCAGCCAGGGAGAAAGGACAGGGAACTACGAGCAGTACTTC.

This clone occurred a few times. This chain uses TRBV6-1 with TRBJ1-2; 8 nucleotides agree with TRBD1. This CDR3 spans 15 amino acids. From germline, CDR1 is MNHNS and CDR2 SASEGT. Losses at the gene ends were 3 bases for V and 3 bases for J; bases not matched to a gene: 6. This chain's CDR3 is CASSERTGSYYGYTF. CDR3 nucleotides: TGTGCCAGCAGTGAGCGGACAGGGTCGTACTATGGCTACACCTTC.

This clone was seen just once. The chain has TRBV9 and TRBJ2-1; D ambiguous. The CDR3 loop spans 12 amino acids. Germline-derived CDR1 and CDR2 are SGDLS and YYNGEE. V lost 1 base, J lost 9 bases, and 8 bases lay in between. The CDR3 sequence is CASSVSAGEQFF. CDR3 coding DNA: TGTGCCAGCAGCGTAAGCGCCGGTGAGCAGTTCTTC.

V and J are TRBV21-1 and TRBJ2-1; TRBD1, the D gene given by the table, was not confirmed from the DNA. TRBV21-1 is a recognized pseudogene. There are 9 residues in the CDR3. The CDR3 sequence: CASSNIQFF. CDR3 bases: TGTGCCAGCAGCAACATCCAGTTCTTC.

The chain joins TRBV27 to TRBJ2-7; perhaps TRBD2 as D (6 bases). V shed 5 bases and J shed 1 base, with 21 bases lying between them. Germline CDR1 is MNHEY and CDR2 is SMNVEV (reference sequence). This CDR3 has 17 amino acids. CDR3 residues: CASSPPPGGINSYEQYF. The CDR3 nucleotides read TGTGCCAGCAGTCCACCTCCAGGCGGGATAAATTCCTACGAGCAGTACTTC.

The chain joins TRBV27 to TRBJ2-1; 9 positions agree with TRBD2. The CDR3 has 15 residues. V was clipped by 3 bases and J by 7 bases; unmatched bases: 7. Germline V CDR1 and CDR2: MNHEY, SMNVEV (reference sequence). The chain's CDR3 is CASSLASGIGNEQFF. For the CDR3, the DNA is TGTGCCAGCAGTTTGGCTAGCGGGATCGGGAATGAGCAGTTCTTC.

CDR3 sequence (DNA): TGTGCCAGCAGCTCGGGCCAGGGGGCAAGACAGCCCCAGCATTTT. It encodes CASSSGQGARQPQHF. This chain joins TRBV7-8 and TRBJ1-5, with 8 bases fitting TRBD1. The ends lost 4 bases at V and 7 bases at J; junction bases unmatched: 9. CDR1 and CDR2 (germline): SGHVS, FQNEAQ. The length of the CDR3 is 15 residues.

The chain is built from TRBV7-3 and TRBJ2-7; D is possibly TRBD2 (5 bases). The CDR3 length is 13 residues. The V end was cut by 4 bases, the J end by 6 bases, with 13 bases between. Germline V gene data show CDR1 as SGHTA and CDR2 as FQGTGA. The CDR3 reads CASSSSSIGEQYF. CDR3 bases: TGTGCCAGCAGCTCCTCTAGCATTGGCGAGCAGTACTTC.

Comment on this clone: Its ends do not fully match the called genes, so a read error is possible. This chain joins TRBV6-2 or TRBV6-3 and TRBJ1-2; D possibly corresponds to TRBD1 (6 bases). The CDR3 runs 16 residues. Looked up from germline, CDR1 is MNHEY and CDR2 is SVGEGT. The CDR3 loop is CASSNSQGRTNYGYTF. As DNA, the CDR3 is TGTGCCAGCAGTAACTCACAGGGCCGGACTAACTATGGCTACACCTTC.

CDR3 sequence (DNA): TGTGCCAGCAGCTTACGTCGCGGACATTTCGACGAGCAGTACTTC. Protein: CASSLRRGHFDEQYF. The chain links TRBV11-2 to TRBJ2-7; D may be TRBD1 (5 bases). Trimming pared 2 bases from V and 5 bases from J, leaving 16 bases between. This CDR3 is built from 15 residues. The V gene's germline CDR1 is SGHAT and CDR2 FQNNGV. Full variable domain (outside the CDR3, taken from reference TRBV11-2 and TRBJ2-7): EAGVAQSPRYKIIEKRQSVAFWCNPISGHATLYWYQQILGQGPKLLIQFQNNGVVDDSQLPKDRFSAERLKGVDSTLKIQPAKLEDSAVYLCASSLRRGHFDEQYFGPGTRLTVT.

The gene calls are TRBV19 and TRBJ2-5, with D perhaps matching TRBD2 (6 bases). Per the germline V gene, CDR1 is LNHDA and CDR2 is SQIVND (reference sequence). The CDR3 loop spans 13 amino acids. Deletions cut 1 base from V and 4 bases from J, with 7 bases between. The CDR3 coding sequence is TGTGCCAGTAGTATAGCGGGAGCAGAGACCCAGTACTTC. This sequence encodes CASSIAGAETQYF.

The rearrangement links TRBV19 to TRBJ2-1, with TRBD1 identical over 8 bases. The CDR3 is 15 residues long. CDR1 and CDR2 from the germline V gene are LNHDA and SQIVND (reference sequence). Germline trimming cut 4 bases from V and 4 bases from J; bases unmatched to any gene: 6. In nucleotides, the CDR3 is TGTGCCAGTAGTACGGGCAGGGGGCTATACAATGAGCAGTTCTTC. The encoded protein is CASSTGRGLYNEQFF.

The chain's CDR3 is CASSLGLARTYEQYF. The CDR3 region has the DNA TGCGCCAGCAGCCTGGGACTAGCGCGAACCTACGAGCAGTACTTC. V gene TRBV4-1 combines with J gene TRBJ2-7, with TRBD2 matching 10 bases. Germline CDR1 reads MGHRA; CDR2 reads YSYEKL. This CDR3 has 15 residues. The V segment lost 4 bases and the J segment 2 bases; nucleotides outside the gene matches: 5.

This clone was observed a single time. The chain combines TRBV6-5 with TRBJ2-1; 11 nucleotides match TRBD1. The trim removed 4 bases at V and 7 bases at J, leaving 6 bases unmatched. The CDR3 covers 15 residues. The germline gives CDR1 MNHEY, CDR2 SVGAGI. As DNA, the CDR3 is TGTGCCAGCAGTTCCGGGACAGGGGGAGGGAATGAGCAGTTCTTC. Translated, it gives CASSSGTGGGNEQFF.

V and J are TRBV18 and TRBJ1-1, with D perhaps matching TRBD1 (6 bases). Trimming cost V 5 bases and J 0 bases, with 10 bases left between them. The germline gives CDR1 KGHSH, CDR2 LQKENI. CDR3 length: 14 amino acids. In DNA form, the CDR3 reads TGTGCCAGCTCAAGACAGGATTTGAACACTGAAGCTTTCTTT. It yields the protein CASSRQDLNTEAFF.

The chain combines TRBV29-1 with TRBJ2-7; 10 bases fit TRBD1. The CDR3 runs to 12 residues. Germline CDR1 and CDR2: SQVTM and ANQGSEA. V dropped 8 bases and J dropped 6; count of bases not matched to a gene: 7. The CDR3 spells CSLRGQGGEQYF. The CDR3 DNA sequence: TGCAGCTTACGCGGACAGGGGGGCGAGCAGTACTTC.

The sample holds a few counts of this clone. This chain links TRBV25-1 with TRBJ2-6; a weak D match, TRBD1 (5 bases). Germline V gene data show CDR1 as MGHDK and CDR2 as SYGVNS. There are 13 residues in the CDR3. V was trimmed by 0 bases and J by 13 bases, leaving 10 bases between them. DNA for the CDR3: TGTGCCAGCAGTGAATACCAGGGATTTGTCCTGACTTTC. Residues: CASSEYQGFVLTF.

The gene calls are TRBV27 and TRBJ1-4; 10 positions match TRBD1. From germline, CDR1 is MNHEY and CDR2 SMNVEV (reference sequence). This CDR3 spans 18 amino acids. V shed 4 bases and J 1 base; nucleotides not matched to a gene: 9. For the CDR3, the DNA is TGTGCCAGCAGTTCCCTGACAGGGGGCTGGGGAACTAATGAAAAACTGTTTTTT. Amino acids: CASSSLTGGWGTNEKLFF.

The genes are TRBV9 and TRBJ2-1; D is undetermined. From germline, CDR1 is SGDLS and CDR2 YYNGEE. The germline V and J ends were trimmed by 3 bases and 3 bases, with 4 bases remaining between them. The CDR3 consists of 12 residues. CDR3 residues: CASSDSYNEQFF. CDR3 sequence (DNA): TGTGCCAGCAGCGATAGCTACAATGAGCAGTTCTTC.